The 30 T cell receptor beta chains presented below share a single source sample, sequenced in a study of T cells in localized non-small cell lung cancer. The table came from immunoSEQ multiplex PCR; TCRdb's copy has only in-frame clones and leaves some out. The sample records tens of thousands of clones, almost 85% being singletons. The sample was peripheral blood, taken before any cancer treatment. Every receptor here comes from a man between 35 and 75 years old with stage I lung adenocarcinoma.

The chain has TRBV2 and TRBJ2-7, with D possibly TRBD1 on 5 matching bases. Looked up from germline, CDR1 is SNHLY and CDR2 is FYNNEI. Trimming stripped 6 bases from V and 6 bases from J, with 15 bases between. The CDR3 extends over 13 amino acids. The CDR3 sequence: CASRDDSFVEQYF. CDR3 sequence (DNA): TGTGCCAGCAGGGACGACAGTTTCGTCGAGCAGTACTTC.

This CDR3 reads CASSPGLSANTEAFF. CDR3 nucleotide sequence: TGTGCCAGCTCACCTGGGTTATCGGCGAACACTGAAGCTTTCTTT. V and J are TRBV18 and TRBJ1-1; D unclear. Trimming left V 3 bases short and J 1 base short, with 12 bases between. CDR3 length equals 15 residues. Germline loops: CDR1 KGHSH, CDR2 LQKENI.

Concerning this clone: A read error may account for a junction end that differs from germline. The V and J genes are TRBV7-7 and TRBJ2-5; 7 bases map to TRBD2. The CDR3 runs to 13 residues. Germline assignment: CDR1 SSHAT and CDR2 FNYEAQ (reference sequence). The CDR3 spells CASSPSGGETQYF. CDR3 DNA sequence: TGTGCTAGCAGCCCCTCCGGGGGGGAGACCCAGTACTTC.

V and J are TRBV18 and TRBJ2-1, with D perhaps assigned TRBD1 or TRBD2 (5 bases each). The CDR3 has 14 residues. Trimming cost V 3 bases and J 7 bases, with 13 bases left between them. Germline V gives CDR1 KGHSH, CDR2 LQKENI. The CDR3 reads CASSPSGRGNEQFF. The CDR3 region has the DNA TGTGCCAGCTCACCCTCGGGGCGAGGGAATGAGCAGTTCTTC.

The V gene is TRBV5-6, the J gene TRBJ2-3, with a tentative D call TRBD1 (8 bases). This CDR3 has 15 residues. The ends were cut back, 4 bases at V and 9 bases at J, with 21 bases in the middle. The V gene's germline CDR1 is SGHDT and CDR2 YYEEEE. This CDR3 reads CASSRGQGRGETQYF. For the CDR3, the DNA is TGTGCCAGCAGCCGCGGACAGGGCCGGGGGGAGACGCAGTATTTT. Combining the CDR3 with reference TRBV5-6 and TRBJ2-3 gives the whole variable domain DAGVTQSPTHLIKTRGQQVTLRCSPKSGHDTVSWYQQALGQGPQFIFQYYEEEERQRGNFPDRFSGHQFPNYSSELNVNALLLGDSALYLCASSRGQGRGETQYFGPGTRLTVL.

V usage is TRBV6-5 and J usage is TRBJ2-3; possible D gene TRBD2, 7 bases. The CDR3 extends over 15 amino acids. Trimming removed 6 bases at V and 4 bases at J, with 17 bases between. In germline, CDR1 is MNHEY, CDR2 SVGAGI. CDR3 sequence: CASSPRGGEPDTQYF. The CDR3 DNA sequence: TGTGCCAGCAGCCCGAGGGGGGGGGAACCAGATACGCAGTATTTT.

The rearrangement links TRBV30 to TRBJ2-7, with a tentative D call TRBD1 (5 bases). Deletions cut 3 bases from V and 0 bases from J, with 12 bases between. The germline CDR1 and CDR2 sequences are GTSNPN and SVGIG (reference sequence). The CDR3 contains 14 residues. This CDR3 is CAWSVGRNSYEQYF. CDR3 sequence (DNA): TGTGCCTGGAGCGTGGGGCGGAACTCCTACGAGCAGTACTTC.

This clone was recorded only once. V is TRBV7-6 and J is TRBJ2-1; 14 bases map to TRBD2. Trimming cost V 4 bases and J 7 bases; bases outside gene matches: 9. The CDR3 contains 17 residues. Germline assignment: CDR1 SGHVS and CDR2 FNYEAQ. In nucleotides, the CDR3 is TGTGCCAGCAGCTCGCCGGGACTAGCGGGAGTAAGGAATGAGCAGTTCTTC. As protein: CASSSPGLAGVRNEQFF.

Only a few counts were recorded for this clone. This chain joins TRBV29-1 and TRBJ1-2; TRBD1 aligns across 8 bases. The CDR3 has 13 amino acids. J lost 2 bases, V lost 5 bases, and 4 bases had no gene match. Germline V CDR1 and CDR2: SQVTM, ANQGSEA. CDR3 amino acids: CSVPRTGNYGYTF. CDR3 sequence (DNA): TGCAGCGTTCCCCGGACAGGGAACTATGGCTACACCTTC. Using reference TRBV29-1 and TRBJ1-2 for the parts outside the CDR3, the full variable domain is SAVISQKPSRDICQRGTSLTIQCQVDSQVTMMFWYRQQPGQSLTLIATANQGSEATYESGFVIDKFPISRPNLTFSTLTVSNMSPEDSSIYLCSVPRTGNYGYTFGSGTRLTVV.

About this clone: The identical CDR3 is also encoded by other nucleotide sequences in the sample. The chain has TRBV2 and TRBJ1-5; D uncertain. The CDR3 contains 12 residues. CDR1 is SNHLY, CDR2 FYNNEI, per germline. V lost 7 bases to trimming and J lost 1 base, with 5 bases between them. For the CDR3, the DNA is TGTGCCAGCAAACGGAGCAATCAGCCCCAGCATTTT. The encoded protein is CASKRSNQPQHF.

The chain joins TRBV10-1 to TRBJ2-3; D possibly corresponds to TRBD1 (6 bases). The CDR3 is 14 residues long. The V end lost 11 bases, the J end lost 6 bases, and 21 bases lay between the germline ends. Germline loops: CDR1 WNHNN, CDR2 SYGVQD (reference sequence). The CDR3 here is CAGETGYSLDTQYF. CDR3 nucleotides: TGCGCCGGGGAGACAGGTTATAGCCTCGATACGCAGTATTTT.

The rearrangement joins TRBV2 to TRBJ1-2; tentative D call: TRBD1 (5 bases). From germline, CDR1 is SNHLY and CDR2 FYNNEI. Deletions cut 8 bases from V and 8 bases from J, with 15 bases between. This CDR3 region has 12 residues. The CDR3 DNA reads TGTGCCAGCGGGGCCCTTGTGGAGGGCTACACCTTC. This translates into CASGALVEGYTF.

The chain employs TRBV21-1 and TRBJ2-3; the table's D call, TRBD2, has no DNA check behind it. TRBV21-1 is marked as a pseudogene. The CDR3 spans 14 residues. The CDR3 region has the DNA TGTGCCAGCAGCAAATTGGACTCCCCAGATACGCAGTATTTT. Amino acids: CASSKLDSPDTQYF.

The chain couples TRBV2 to TRBJ2-3; TRBD1 agrees at 7 bases. Looked up from germline, CDR1 is SNHLY and CDR2 is FYNNEI. The V gene end was trimmed by 8 bases and the J gene end by 1 base; junction bases not matched to a gene: 6. The CDR3 has 14 amino acids. The CDR3, as DNA: TGTGCCAGCGGAGACAGGGATGGCACAGATACGCAGTATTTT. It codes for CASGDRDGTDTQYF.

This clone is a singleton in its sample. The rearrangement uses TRBV7-6 and TRBJ2-2; D remains ambiguous. Germline assignment: CDR1 SGHVS and CDR2 FNYEAQ. The V gene lost 3 bases and the J gene lost 5 bases, with 13 bases spanning the gap. The CDR3 length is 15 residues. The CDR3 sequence: CASSFAPGPTGELFF. The CDR3 DNA reads as TGTGCCAGCAGCTTCGCGCCGGGTCCGACCGGGGAGCTGTTTTTT.

This clone was detected only once. The CDR3 loop is CASSFSISMRDEKLFF. DNA of the CDR3: TGTGCCAGCAGTTTTAGTATTTCAATGAGGGATGAAAAACTGTTTTTT. The V gene is TRBV27, the J gene TRBJ1-4; D remains ambiguous. Germline CDR1 MNHEY, CDR2 SMNVEV (reference sequence). CDR3 length: 16 residues. V was cut by 3 bases and J by 6 bases, with 17 bases left in between.

The gene calls are TRBV6-6 and TRBJ2-7; the D gene could be TRBD1 or TRBD2 (7 bases each). The CDR3 contains 16 residues. Trimming took 5 bases from V and 6 from J, leaving 23 bases between them. Germline assignment: CDR1 MNHNY and CDR2 SVGAGI (reference sequence). Written as DNA, the CDR3 is TGTGCCAGCAGTCCTTCTCAGGGGGTTGCGGGGGCCGAGCAGTACTTC. It yields the protein CASSPSQGVAGAEQYF.

This clone was seen only a few times. DNA for the CDR3: TGTGCCAGCAGCTTACGGGGGAACTCCTACAATGAGCAGTTCTTC. This encodes CASSLRGNSYNEQFF. The gene calls are TRBV5-4 and TRBJ2-1, with D tentatively TRBD2 (6 bases). The CDR3 loop spans 15 amino acids. Germline lookup yields CDR1 SGHNT and CDR2 YYREEE (reference sequence). Trimming stripped 2 bases from V and 0 bases from J, with 9 bases between. Using reference TRBV5-4 and TRBJ2-1 for the parts outside the CDR3, the full variable domain is ETGVTQSPTHLIKTRGQQVTLRCSSQSGHNTVSWYQQALGQGPQFIFQYYREEENGRGNFPPRFSGLQFPNYSSELNVNALELDDSALYLCASSLRGNSYNEQFFGPGTRLTVL.

V is TRBV9 and J is TRBJ2-7; D gene unclear. CDR1 is SGDLS and CDR2 is YYNGEE in the germline V gene. The CDR3 has 16 residues. The V end lost 0 bases, the J end lost 0 bases, and 13 bases lay between the germline ends. The CDR3 reads CASSVDPGIGSYEQYF. In DNA form, the CDR3 reads TGTGCCAGCAGCGTAGATCCGGGTATCGGCTCCTACGAGCAGTACTTC. Complete variable domain (other parts from reference TRBV9 and TRBJ2-7): DSGVTQTPKHLITATGQRVTLRCSPRSGDLSVYWYQQSLDQGLQFLIQYYNGEERAKGNILERFSAQQFPDLHSELNLSSLELGDSALYFCASSVDPGIGSYEQYFGPGTRLTVT.

This chain joins TRBV4-1 and TRBJ2-1, with 9 bases fitting TRBD2. This CDR3 is built from 15 residues. Trimming removed 3 bases from V and 15 bases from J; junction bases left unmatched: 15. Germline assignment: CDR1 MGHRA and CDR2 YSYEKL. CDR3 sequence: CASSHPTGTSRGRFF. CDR3 in DNA: TGCGCCAGCAGCCACCCCACGGGGACTAGCCGCGGGCGGTTCTTC.

This clone came up a few times. The CDR3 DNA reads as TGTGCCAGCAGTGACCGGGACAGGGGGATTTACGAGCAGTACTTC. Translated, it gives CASSDRDRGIYEQYF. The chain uses TRBV25-1 and TRBJ2-7; 11 bases agree with TRBD1. The CDR3 contains 15 residues. Germline V gives CDR1 MGHDK, CDR2 SYGVNS. The V gene end was trimmed by 3 bases and the J gene end by 4 bases; junction bases not matched to a gene: 5.

This clone was recorded once. This sequence joins TRBV4-1 and TRBJ2-5, with a weak D call TRBD1 (6 bases). Trimming stripped 1 base from V and 5 bases from J, with 11 bases between. The germline V gene has CDR1 MGHRA and CDR2 YSYEKL. The CDR3 spans 14 residues. CDR3 amino acids: CASSQVGARETQYF. In DNA form, the CDR3 reads TGCGCCAGCAGCCAAGTGGGGGCCAGGGAGACCCAGTACTTC.

This clone was recorded once. This chain uses TRBV6-4 with TRBJ2-1; D uncertain. Per germline, CDR1 MRHNA and CDR2 SNTAGT. The CDR3 is 13 amino acids. The V and J ends lost 4 bases and 8 bases respectively, with 12 bases between them. The CDR3 loop reads CASSGQVGDEQFF. CDR3 coding DNA: TGTGCCAGCAGTGGGCAAGTAGGCGATGAGCAGTTCTTC.

This chain links TRBV27 with TRBJ1-1, with D possibly TRBD1 on 5 matching bases. Trimming shortened V by 7 bases and J by 1 base, and 10 bases separated the two germline ends. CDR1 and CDR2 (germline): MNHEY, SMNVEV (reference sequence). This CDR3 is built from 13 residues. This CDR3 is CASTRRENTEAFF. CDR3 nucleotides: TGTGCCAGCACCCGCAGGGAGAACACTGAAGCTTTCTTT.

CDR3 sequence reads: CATRAPDTDTQYF. DNA for the CDR3: TGTGCCACCAGGGCCCCGGACACAGATACGCAGTATTTT. V and J are TRBV19 and TRBJ2-3, with a possible D match to TRBD1 (5 bases). The CDR3 has 13 amino acids. Germline values: CDR1 LNHDA, CDR2 SQIVND (reference sequence). V was shortened by 10 bases and J by 2 bases, with 13 bases between the two germline ends.

V usage is TRBV6-1 and J usage is TRBJ1-6; D is ambiguous. Trimming shortened V by 2 bases and J by 5 bases, and 10 bases separated the two germline ends. Germline V gene data show CDR1 as MNHNS and CDR2 as SASEGT. CDR3 length: 15 amino acids. For the CDR3, the DNA is TGTGCCAGCAGTGAAAGGAGACAAAATAATTCACCCCTCCACTTT. This translates into CASSERRQNNSPLHF.

The chain carries TRBV13 and TRBJ2-2; D unclear. Germline V gives CDR1 PRHDT, CDR2 FYEKMQ (reference sequence). The CDR3 runs 14 residues. V gave up 5 bases and J gave up 1 base, with 8 bases separating them. DNA for the CDR3: TGTGCCAGCAGCGGCTCTAGGAACACCGGGGAGCTGTTTTTT. It translates to CASSGSRNTGELFF.

The rearrangement links TRBV5-1 to TRBJ2-7; D remains unclear. Germline loops: CDR1 SGHRS, CDR2 YFSETQ. The CDR3 is made up of 12 amino acids. The V end lost 5 bases, the J end lost 4 bases, and 10 bases lay between the germline ends. CDR3 sequence reads: CASSTTGYEQYF. CDR3 DNA sequence: TGCGCCAGCAGTACTACTGGATACGAGCAGTACTTC.

The genes are TRBV6-7 and TRBJ1-6, with 8 bases fitting TRBD1. TRBV6-7 is placed among ORFs of uncertain function. The CDR3 runs to 14 residues. After removal of 8 bases from V and 7 bases from J, the junction contained 7 bases not matched to a gene. CDR3 amino acids: CASPVGQGNSPLHF. The CDR3 coding sequence is TGTGCCAGCCCTGTCGGACAGGGCAATTCACCCCTCCACTTT.

The chain recombines TRBV10-2 with TRBJ2-3; D unclear. The CDR3 totals 14 residues. Germline V gives CDR1 WSHSY, CDR2 SAAADI. Trimming stripped 2 bases from V and 1 base from J, with 7 bases between. The CDR3, as DNA: TGCGCCAGCAGTGAGGGGTTCCGCACAGATACGCAGTATTTT. This translates into CASSEGFRTDTQYF.